Listed below are T cell receptor beta chains from one sample, sequenced in a study of blood T cell repertoires in COVID-19. Generated by immunoSEQ multiplex PCR, the TCRdb table keeps only in-frame clones and is missing some. This table holds some 70,000 clones, around 88% found once. Sequencing used peripheral blood. These receptors were collected from a man in his forties or fifties with active COVID-19. Each CDR3 is given with its conserved first and last residue. The D gene is left open where the match is weak. Not all rows give a size; the values are once, few, many and, for expanded clones, a class.

TRBV11-2,TRBJ2-3,NA,NA,TGTGCCAGCAGCCCGAGCACAGATACGCAGTATTTT,CASSPSTDTQYF
TRBV5-1,TRBJ2-3,NA,once,TGCGCCAGCACCCCAGGAGCCGGACACACAGATACGCAGTATTTT,CASTPGAGHTDTQYF
TRBV5-1,TRBJ2-5,TRBD1,NA,TGCGCCAGCAGCCGGACAGGGGGGCAAGAGACCCAGTACTTC,CASSRTGGQETQYF
TRBV9,TRBJ2-3,NA,NA,TGTGCCAGCAGCGACCCGGGAGCCAGCACAGATACGCAGTATTTT,CASSDPGASTDTQYF
TRBV9,TRBJ1-2,NA,NA,TGTGCCAGCAGCGTAGCGAGGGTTAACTATGGCTACACCTTC,CASSVARVNYGYTF
TRBV7-9,TRBJ1-2,NA,once,TGTGCCAGCAGCTTAGTTCTTACGCCAGCGAACTATGGCTACACCTTC,CASSLVLTPANYGYTF
TRBV7-9,TRBJ1-6,TRBD1,few,TGTGCCAGCAGCTGGACAGGAGATAATTCACCCCTCCACTTT,CASSWTGDNSPLHF
TRBV14,TRBJ2-3,TRBD1,once,TGTGCCAGCAGACAATGGACAGGGATCACCACAGATACGCAGTATTTT,CASRQWTGITTDTQYF
TRBV5-1,TRBJ2-2,TRBD1,NA,TGCGCCAGCCAGGGGGCGGTGGACACCGGGGAGCTGTTTTTT,CASQGAVDTGELFF
TRBV24-1,TRBJ2-5,NA,NA,TGTGCCACCAGTGAAGGGGTTCCTGAGACCCAGTACTTC,CATSEGVPETQYF
TRBV15,TRBJ2-5,TRBD2,once,TGTGCCACCAGCAGGGGGACTAGCGGGAGCGAGGAGACCCAGTACTTC,CATSRGTSGSEETQYF
TRBV28,TRBJ1-1,NA,NA,TGTGCCAGCAGTTTATCTGGACAGAGTGAAGCTTTCTTT,CASSLSGQSEAFF
TRBV7-3,TRBJ1-2,NA,NA,TGTGCCAGCAGCGGAACAGGGACGGATGGCTACACCTTC,CASSGTGTDGYTF
TRBV5-1,TRBJ1-6,NA,NA,TGCGCCAGCAGTTTCGGACAGAATAATTCACCCCTCCACTTT,CASSFGQNNSPLHF
TRBV4-1,TRBJ2-7,TRBD2,NA,TGCGCCAGCAGCCAAGATGAGCGGGAGGGGAAGGAGCAGTACTTC,CASSQDEREGKEQYF
TRBV24-1,TRBJ2-5,NA,NA,TGTGCCACCAGTGATTCGGACTCCCAAGAGACCCAGTACTTC,CATSDSDSQETQYF
TRBV12-3/TRBV12-4,TRBJ2-7,NA,NA,TGTGCCAGCAGTGCTACAGGGTTGGGGGAGCAGTACTTC,CASSATGLGEQYF